These T cell receptor beta chains were read from a single sample in a study of T-cell reconstitution after alpha-beta-depleted transplantation in children. TCRdb reprocessed the PCR reads with MiXCR, giving one entry per CDR3 protein. The sample has around 410,000 distinct CDR3 sequences; 11% are singletons. The sequences come from PBMCs from the stem cell graft donor, collected from the stem cell graft. These receptors came from a human donor who donated a stem cell graft to a child with acute myeloid leukemia. Each CDR3 is given with its conserved first and last residue. A D gene is named only where the DNA matches it firmly. Only some rows state a clone size, as once, few, many or a class for expanded clones.

>TRBV6-1|NA|NA|TRBJ1-4
CASSHTGDNEKLFF
TGTGCCAGCAGCCATACAGGAGACAATGAAAAACTGTTTTTT
>TRBV20-1|TRBD2|many|TRBJ2-5
CSAQILAGAQQETQYF
TGCAGTGCTCAGATACTAGCGGGAGCTCAACAAGAGACCCAGTACTTC
>TRBV15|TRBD2|NA|TRBJ2-5
CATSSGLATRQETQYF
TGTGCCACCAGTTCCGGACTAGCGACCAGACAAGAGACCCAGTACTTC
>TRBV28|TRBD1|few|TRBJ2-6
CASSPRNRDRPGANVLTF
TGTGCCAGCAGTCCACGGAACAGGGACAGGCCTGGGGCCAACGTCCTGACTTTC
>TRBV6-1|TRBD2|NA|TRBJ2-5
CASRRSSGGAGETQYF
TGTGCCAGCAGGCGAAGTAGCGGGGGGGCGGGCGAGACCCAGTACTTC
>TRBV25-1|TRBD1|few|TRBJ2-5
CASSVYDRGFGETQYF
TGTGCCAGCAGTGTCTATGACAGGGGATTTGGGGAGACCCAGTACTTC
>TRBV20-1|NA|many|TRBJ2-3
CSARETLRIDTQYF
TGCAGTGCTAGAGAAACCCTACGTATAGATACGCAGTATTTT
>TRBV18|TRBD1|NA|TRBJ2-3
CASSPKQGGTDTQYF
TGTGCCAGCTCACCTAAACAGGGGGGCACAGATACGCAGTATTTT
>TRBV5-1|NA|few|TRBJ2-5
CASSHRDGRLGETQYF
TGCGCCAGCAGCCACCGGGACGGCCGGTTAGGGGAGACCCAGTACTTC
>TRBV6-5|TRBD1|NA|TRBJ1-1
CASSYGAGQTNTEAFF
TGTGCCAGCAGTTACGGTGCGGGACAGACCAACACTGAAGCTTTCTTT
>TRBV29-1|TRBD2|few|TRBJ2-7
CSVEGLAGEGSSYEQYF
TGCAGCGTTGAAGGGCTAGCGGGAGAGGGTTCCTCCTACGAGCAGTACTTC
>TRBV7-2|TRBD1|many|TRBJ1-2
CASSLTPTGTTDTF
TGTGCCAGCAGCCTAACCCCGACAGGGACGACCGACACCTTC
>TRBV25-1|NA|NA|TRBJ2-6
CASSTPGANVLTF
TGTGCCAGTTCGACCCCTGGGGCCAACGTCCTGACTTTC
>TRBV4-3|NA|few|TRBJ2-7
CASSQDPRGHEQYF
TGCGCCAGCAGCCAAGATCCCCGAGGTCACGAGCAGTACTTC
>TRBV30|TRBD1|few|TRBJ2-3
CAWNQDRGDTQYF
TGTGCCTGGAATCAGGACAGGGGCGATACGCAGTATTTT
>TRBV5-6|NA|many|TRBJ2-5
CASSLSGTQYF
TGTGCCAGCAGCTTAAGTGGGACCCAGTACTTC
>TRBV6-2/TRBV6-3|NA|few|TRBJ1-1
CASSSYGNTEAFF
TGTGCCAGCAGTTCTTACGGAAACACTGAAGCTTTCTTT
>TRBV9|NA|many|TRBJ2-3
CASSVQGPDTQYF
TGTGCCAGCAGTGTACAGGGCCCAGATACGCAGTATTTT
>TRBV12-3/TRBV12-4|TRBD1|few|TRBJ2-1
CATWTGMDNEQFF
TGTGCCACCTGGACAGGGATGGACAATGAGCAGTTCTTC
>TRBV2|TRBD2|few|TRBJ2-5
CASRGLPETQYF
TGTGCCAGCCGGGGACTACCAGAGACCCAGTACTTC
>TRBV29-1|TRBD2|NA|TRBJ2-3
CSAWTSGSPGDTQYF
TGCAGCGCCTGGACTAGCGGGAGCCCCGGGGATACGCAGTATTTT
>TRBV12-3/TRBV12-4|NA|many|TRBJ1-3
CASSSQGNTIYF
TGTGCCAGCAGCTCACAGGGAAACACCATATATTTT
>TRBV27|NA|few|TRBJ2-2
CASSPGEGARTGELFF
TGTGCCAGCAGTCCCGGGGAGGGGGCAAGAACCGGGGAGCTGTTTTTT
>TRBV5-6|NA|few|TRBJ2-5
CASSLGTSKGETQYF
TGTGCCAGCAGCTTGGGAACTAGCAAGGGAGAGACCCAGTACTTC
>TRBV6-5|NA|few|TRBJ1-5
CASSYSAIGLGTINQPQHF
TGTGCCAGCAGTTACTCAGCAATTGGCTTGGGAACGATCAATCAGCCCCAGCATTTT
>TRBV5-1|TRBD2|NA|TRBJ2-2
CASRTTSGAFGELFF
TGCGCCAGTAGGACGACTAGCGGGGCTTTTGGGGAGCTGTTTTTT
>TRBV23-1|TRBD1|NA|TRBJ2-1
CASSQRDRANEQFF
TGCGCCAGCAGTCAGCGGGACAGGGCCAATGAGCAGTTCTTC
>TRBV12-3/TRBV12-4|TRBD1|NA|TRBJ1-1
CASSRTWDREVSFF
TGTGCCAGCAGCAGAACATGGGACAGGGAGGTGTCTTTCTTT
>TRBV7-6|NA|many|TRBJ2-7
CASSLVEDTYYEQYF
TGTGCCAGCAGCTTAGTAGAGGACACGTATTACGAGCAGTACTTC
>TRBV5-1|NA|NA|TRBJ2-7
CASSFGGGIRDEQYF
TGCGCCAGCAGCTTCGGAGGGGGTATCAGGGACGAGCAGTACTTC
>TRBV20-1|TRBD2|few|TRBJ2-7
CSAPSGSSYEQYF
TGCAGTGCCCCGAGCGGGAGCTCCTACGAGCAGTACTTC
>TRBV20-1|TRBD2|few|TRBJ2-1
CSARSVAGGLSYNEQFF
TGCAGTGCTAGGAGTGTAGCGGGGGGCTTATCCTACAATGAGCAGTTCTTC
>TRBV29-1|TRBD1|few|TRBJ2-4
CSVRTKTGNHIQYF
TGCAGCGTCCGAACCAAGACAGGGAACCACATTCAGTACTTC
>TRBV24-1|TRBD2|NA|TRBJ2-1
CATSGPGLAGDNEQFF
TGTGCCACCAGTGGTCCGGGACTAGCGGGAGACAATGAGCAGTTCTTC
>TRBV14|NA|NA|TRBJ2-1
CASSSRGNLLYNEQFF
TGTGCCAGCAGCAGCCGGGGGAACCTACTTTACAATGAGCAGTTCTTC